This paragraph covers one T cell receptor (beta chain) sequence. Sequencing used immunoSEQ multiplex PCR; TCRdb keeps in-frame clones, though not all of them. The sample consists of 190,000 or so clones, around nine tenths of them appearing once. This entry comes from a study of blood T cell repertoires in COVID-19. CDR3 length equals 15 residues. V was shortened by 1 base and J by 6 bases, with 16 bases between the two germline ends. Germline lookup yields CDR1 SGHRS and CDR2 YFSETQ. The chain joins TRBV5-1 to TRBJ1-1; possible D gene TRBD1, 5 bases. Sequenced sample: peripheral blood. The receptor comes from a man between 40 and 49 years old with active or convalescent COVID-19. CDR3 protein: CASSLKGQGSSEAFF. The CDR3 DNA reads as TGCGCCAGCAGCTTGAAGGGGCAGGGCAGCTCTGAAGCTTTCTTT.